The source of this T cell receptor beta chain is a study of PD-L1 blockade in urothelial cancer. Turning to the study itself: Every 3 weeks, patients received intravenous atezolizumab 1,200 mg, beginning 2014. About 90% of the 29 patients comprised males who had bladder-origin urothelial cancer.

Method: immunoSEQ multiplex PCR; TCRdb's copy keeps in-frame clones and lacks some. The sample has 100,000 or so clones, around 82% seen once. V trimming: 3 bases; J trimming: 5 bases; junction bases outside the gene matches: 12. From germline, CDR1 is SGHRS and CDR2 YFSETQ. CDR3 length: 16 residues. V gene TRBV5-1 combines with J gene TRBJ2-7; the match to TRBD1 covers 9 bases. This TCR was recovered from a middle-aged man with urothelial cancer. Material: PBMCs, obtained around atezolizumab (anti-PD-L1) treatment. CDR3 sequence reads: CASSSTPGTGSNEQYF. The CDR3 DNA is TGCGCCAGCAGCTCCACCCCCGGGACAGGGTCTAACGAGCAGTACTTC.